Reported below is one T cell receptor beta chain. Its antigen is undetermined. CDR1 SGHTA and CDR2 FQGNSA come from the germline V gene. The CDR3 length is 15 residues. Trimming removed 0 bases from V and 1 base from J, with 7 bases in between. This record comes from a study of cytomegalovirus exposure and HLA in healthy donors. Whole-study results and caveats: Further analysis, carried out later, found HLA-associated TCR beta chains more clonally expanded than equally common other chains.

Amplification used 60 Vbeta primers and 13 Jbeta primers. Sequenced by immunoSEQ multiplex PCR; TCRdb stores in-frame clones only, minus some. The profile shows roughly 190,000 clones, around four fifths of them singletons. This chain uses TRBV7-2 with TRBJ1-3; no definite D call. The sample comprised PBMCs. This clonotype originated in a female donor in good health and CMV-seronegative. The CDR3 sequence is CASSLAGLSGNTIYF. DNA for the CDR3: TGTGCCAGCAGCTTAGCGGGCTTGTCTGGAAACACCATATATTTT.